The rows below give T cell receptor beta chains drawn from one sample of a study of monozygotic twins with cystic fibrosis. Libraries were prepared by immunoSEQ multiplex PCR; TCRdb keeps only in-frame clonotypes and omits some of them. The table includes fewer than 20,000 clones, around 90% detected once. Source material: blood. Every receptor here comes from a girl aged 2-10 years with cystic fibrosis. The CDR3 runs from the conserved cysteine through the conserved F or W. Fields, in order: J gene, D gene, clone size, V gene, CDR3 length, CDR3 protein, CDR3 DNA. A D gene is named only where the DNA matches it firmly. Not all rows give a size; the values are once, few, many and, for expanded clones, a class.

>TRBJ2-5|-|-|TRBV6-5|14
CASTPLAEGETQYF
TGTGCCAGCACCCCCCTTGCGGAGGGGGAGACCCAGTACTTC
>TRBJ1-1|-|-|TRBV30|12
CAWSVLGGEAFF
TGTGCCTGGAGTGTACTAGGCGGGGAAGCTTTCTTT
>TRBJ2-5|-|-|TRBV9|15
CASSVGGHLQETQYF
TGTGCCAGCAGCGTAGGGGGACACCTCCAAGAGACCCAGTACTTC
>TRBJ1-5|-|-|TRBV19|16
CASSQAQGPSNQPQHF
TGTGCCAGTAGTCAAGCGCAGGGGCCGAGCAATCAGCCCCAGCATTTT
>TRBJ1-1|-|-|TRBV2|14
CASSEFEGGTEAFF
TGTGCCAGCAGTGAATTCGAGGGAGGCACTGAAGCTTTCTTT
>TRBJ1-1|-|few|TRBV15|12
CATSREGIEAFF
TGTGCCACCAGCAGAGAGGGAATTGAAGCTTTCTTT
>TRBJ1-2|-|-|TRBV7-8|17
CASSPAGRSVMDYGYTF
TGTGCCAGCAGCCCTGCGGGGCGATCGGTTATGGACTATGGCTACACCTTC
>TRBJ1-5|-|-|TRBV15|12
CATSRDHQPQHF
TGTGCCACCAGCAGAGATCACCAGCCCCAGCATTTT
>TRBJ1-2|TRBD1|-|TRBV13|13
CASSSPDRAGYTF
TGTGCCAGCAGCTCCCCGGACAGGGCTGGCTACACCTTC
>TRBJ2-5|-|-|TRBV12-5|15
CASGLGGSGQETQYF
TGTGCTAGTGGTTTGGGAGGGTCGGGGCAAGAGACCCAGTACTTC
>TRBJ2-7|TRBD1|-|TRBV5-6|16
CASSILPTGGGHEQYF
TGTGCCAGCAGCATCCTACCGACAGGGGGTGGCCACGAGCAGTACTTC
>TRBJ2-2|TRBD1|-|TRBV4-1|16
CASSQDLDRVTGELFF
TGCGCCAGCAGCCAAGATCTGGACAGGGTGACCGGGGAGCTGTTTTTT
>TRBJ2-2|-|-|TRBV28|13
CASSQVNTGELFF
TGTGCCAGCAGCCAGGTGAACACCGGGGAGCTGTTTTTT
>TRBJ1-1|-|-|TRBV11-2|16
CASSLGRGSMNTEAFF
TGTGCCAGCAGCCTAGGACGAGGATCCATGAACACTGAAGCTTTCTTT
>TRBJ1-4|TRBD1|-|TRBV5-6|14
CASSSGTGGEKLFF
TGTGCCAGCAGCTCCGGGACAGGGGGAGAAAAACTGTTTTTT
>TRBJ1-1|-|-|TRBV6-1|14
CASKGWQENTEAFF
TGTGCCAGCAAAGGGTGGCAAGAGAACACTGAAGCTTTCTTT
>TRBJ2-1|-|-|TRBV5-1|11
CASRGGNEQFF
TGCGCCAGCAGGGGTGGAAATGAGCAGTTCTTC
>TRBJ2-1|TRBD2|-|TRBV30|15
CAWSPSGGPYNEQFF
TGTGCCTGGAGTCCCTCGGGGGGGCCCTACAATGAGCAGTTCTTC
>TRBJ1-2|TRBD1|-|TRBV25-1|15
CASSGKTGDNYGYTF
TGTGCCAGCAGTGGTAAGACAGGGGATAACTATGGCTACACCTTC
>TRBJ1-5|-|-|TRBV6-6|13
CASSRIVNQPQHF
TGTGCCAGCAGTAGGATTGTCAATCAGCCCCAGCATTTT
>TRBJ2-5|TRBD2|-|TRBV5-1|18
CASSQSQTGGGPRETQYF
TGCGCCAGCAGCCAATCCCAGACTGGCGGGGGGCCCCGAGAGACCCAGTACTTC
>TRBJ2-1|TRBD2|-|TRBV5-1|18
CASSLGLAGGPAYNEQFF
TGCGCCAGCAGCTTGGGGCTAGCGGGAGGGCCTGCCTACAATGAGCAGTTCTTC
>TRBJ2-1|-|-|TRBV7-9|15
CASSPKWGGHNEQFF
TGTGCCAGCAGCCCTAAATGGGGTGGACACAATGAGCAGTTCTTC